This is a list of T cell receptor beta chains from one sample in a study of CD8+ T cells in alopecia areata. Clones were sequenced by immunoSEQ multiplex PCR, and TCRdb holds only the in-frame ones, with some missing. Among 37,000 or so clones listed, more than 50% were seen once. The specimen sequenced was CD4+ Tregs sorted from blood. These receptors all come from a human donor with alopecia areata. Each CDR3 is given with its conserved first and last residue. D genes are given only for firm matches. Where a row states a size, it is once, few, many or the class of an expanded clone; other rows omit it.

D: NA; J: TRBJ2-2; V: TRBV14; size: NA; DNA: TGTGCCAGCAGCCAATACCGGGACCCCCGGACCGGGGAGCTGTTTTTT; CDR3: CASSQYRDPRTGELFF
D: NA; J: TRBJ1-2; V: TRBV7-2; size: NA; DNA: TGTGCCAACAGCCCCGGATCCGTAGACTATGGCTACACCTTC; CDR3: CANSPGSVDYGYTF
D: TRBD1; J: TRBJ1-4; V: TRBV28; size: once; DNA: TGTGCCAGCAGTTCTCCGGGACAGATAAATGAAAAACTGTTTTTT; CDR3: CASSSPGQINEKLFF
D: NA; J: TRBJ2-1; V: TRBV5-1; size: few; DNA: TGCGCCAGCAGTGCCAGCGGGCGTGTCTACAATGAGCAGTTCTTC; CDR3: CASSASGRVYNEQFF
D: NA; J: TRBJ2-3; V: TRBV7-2; size: NA; DNA: TGTGCCAGCAGCCCTGGGAGTACGCAGTATTTT; CDR3: CASSPGSTQYF
D: TRBD2; J: TRBJ2-7; V: TRBV6-6; size: NA; DNA: TGTGCCAGCAGTTACCACCGGGGGGATGAGCAGTACTTC; CDR3: CASSYHRGDEQYF
D: NA; J: TRBJ1-4; V: TRBV5-1; size: NA; DNA: TGCGCCAGCAGCCTCGCCCTCGCCGGGGGTAATGAAAAACTGTTTTTT; CDR3: CASSLALAGGNEKLFF
D: TRBD1; J: TRBJ1-6; V: TRBV29-1; size: NA; DNA: TGCAGCGCGAGGGGACAGGAAAATTCACCCCTCCACTTT; CDR3: CSARGQENSPLHF
D: NA; J: TRBJ2-5; V: TRBV7-2; size: NA; DNA: TGTGCCAGCAGCTTGAGGATACAAGAGACCCAGTACTTC; CDR3: CASSLRIQETQYF
D: NA; J: TRBJ2-2; V: TRBV6-5; size: NA; DNA: TGTGCCAGCAGTTCCCAGTTCACCGGGGAGCTGTTTTTT; CDR3: CASSSQFTGELFF
D: NA; J: TRBJ2-7; V: TRBV7-2; size: medium-sized; DNA: TGTGCCAGCAGCTCCCCGACACAGCCGGAGGAGCAGTACTTC; CDR3: CASSSPTQPEEQYF
D: NA; J: TRBJ2-7; V: TRBV9; size: NA; DNA: TGTGCCAGCAGCGTAGCTGGGCAGTTCGAGCAGTACTTC; CDR3: CASSVAGQFEQYF
D: NA; J: TRBJ2-2; V: TRBV28; size: NA; DNA: TGTGCCAGCAGTCCTGGACCTTACACCGGGGAGCTGTTTTTT; CDR3: CASSPGPYTGELFF
D: NA; J: TRBJ2-3; V: TRBV28; size: NA; DNA: TGTGCCAGCAGTCCCCTGGGACGAAGCACAGATACGCAGTATTTT; CDR3: CASSPLGRSTDTQYF
D: NA; J: TRBJ1-2; V: TRBV7-2; size: NA; DNA: TGTGCCAGCAGCCTTCTCGGTGGCTACACCTTC; CDR3: CASSLLGGYTF
D: NA; J: TRBJ1-6; V: TRBV19; size: NA; DNA: TGTGCCAGTGCCTCTGGGGGGCTAGGTTCACCCCTCCACTTT; CDR3: CASASGGLGSPLHF
D: TRBD2; J: TRBJ2-5; V: TRBV4-3; size: few; DNA: TGCGCCAGCAGCCCCGGGGGGGAGACCCAGTACTTC; CDR3: CASSPGGETQYF
D: NA; J: TRBJ1-3; V: TRBV7-3; size: NA; DNA: TGTGCCAGCAGCCCCCGAAGCCCCGGAAACACCATATATTTT; CDR3: CASSPRSPGNTIYF
D: NA; J: TRBJ2-7; V: TRBV28; size: NA; DNA: TGTGCCAGCAGGGAGTCCAATTTTCCCTACGAGCAGTACTTC; CDR3: CASRESNFPYEQYF
D: NA; J: TRBJ2-6; V: TRBV6-5; size: NA; DNA: TGTGCCAGCAGTTACCTGGGGGGCTCTGGGGCCAACGTCCTGACTTTC; CDR3: CASSYLGGSGANVLTF
D: TRBD1; J: TRBJ1-1; V: TRBV27; size: NA; DNA: TGTGCCAGCAGTTTCAGGGGGCAGAACACTGAAGCTTTCTTT; CDR3: CASSFRGQNTEAFF
D: TRBD2; J: TRBJ2-1; V: TRBV29-1; size: few; DNA: TGCAGCGTAAGGGGCCTAGCGGAGTCCAATGAGCAGTTCTTC; CDR3: CSVRGLAESNEQFF
D: NA; J: TRBJ2-7; V: TRBV5-1; size: once; DNA: TGCGCCAGCAGCTTGGGGGGAGTCCCCTACGAGCAGTACTTC; CDR3: CASSLGGVPYEQYF